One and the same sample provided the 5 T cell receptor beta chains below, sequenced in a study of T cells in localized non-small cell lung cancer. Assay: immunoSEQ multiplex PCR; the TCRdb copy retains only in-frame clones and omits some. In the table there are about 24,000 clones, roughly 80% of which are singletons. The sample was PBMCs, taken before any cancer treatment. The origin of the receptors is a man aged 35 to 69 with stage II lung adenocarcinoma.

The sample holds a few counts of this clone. The CDR3 here is CAWSGLRGTEAFF. CDR3 nucleotides: TGTGCCTGGAGCGGGTTGAGGGGCACTGAAGCTTTCTTT. This chain connects TRBV30 to TRBJ1-1; D perhaps matches TRBD1 (5 bases). The ends were cut back, 3 bases at V and 4 bases at J, with 12 bases in the middle. Germline assignment: CDR1 GTSNPN and CDR2 SVGIG (reference sequence). CDR3 size: 13 residues.

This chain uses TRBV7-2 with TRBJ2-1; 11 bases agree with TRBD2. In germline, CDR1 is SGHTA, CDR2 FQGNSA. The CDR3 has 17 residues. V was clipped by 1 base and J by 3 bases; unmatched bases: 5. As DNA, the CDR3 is TGTGCCAGCAGCTTAGTTGTCCTAGCGGGGGGCTACAATGAGCAGTTCTTC. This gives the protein CASSLVVLAGGYNEQFF. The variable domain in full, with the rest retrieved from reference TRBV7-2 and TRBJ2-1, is GAGVSQSPSNKVTEKGKDVELRCDPISGHTALYWYRQSLGQGLEFLIYFQGNSAPDKSGLPSDRFSAERTGGSVSTLTIQRTQQEDSAVYLCASSLVVLAGGYNEQFFGPGTRLTVL.

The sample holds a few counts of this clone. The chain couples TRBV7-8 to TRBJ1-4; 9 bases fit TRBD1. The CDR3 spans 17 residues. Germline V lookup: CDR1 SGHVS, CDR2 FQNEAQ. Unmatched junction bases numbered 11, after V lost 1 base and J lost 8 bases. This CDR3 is CASSLGPTGQGDEKLFF. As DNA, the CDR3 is TGTGCCAGCAGCTTAGGGCCCACGGGACAGGGCGACGAAAAACTGTTTTTT.

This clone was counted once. CDR3 amino acids: CAISDELAGGLYEQFF. The CDR3 DNA follows: TGTGCCATCAGTGACGAACTAGCGGGGGGGCTCTATGAGCAGTTCTTC. The chain has TRBV10-3 and TRBJ2-1; TRBD2 matches 13 bases. The CDR3 runs to 16 residues. Per germline, CDR1 ENHRY and CDR2 SYGVKD. V shed 3 bases and J 8 bases; nucleotides not matched to a gene: 7.

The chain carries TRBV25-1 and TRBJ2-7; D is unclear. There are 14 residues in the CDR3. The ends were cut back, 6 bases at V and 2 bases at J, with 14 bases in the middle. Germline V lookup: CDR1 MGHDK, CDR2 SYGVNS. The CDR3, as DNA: TGTGCCAGCAGCACGCACTTCTCTGCCTACGAGCAGTACTTC. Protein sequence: CASSTHFSAYEQYF.